The 24 T cell receptor beta chains reported below all come from one sample, sequenced in a study of cytomegalovirus exposure and HLA in healthy donors. 13 Jbeta primers and 60 Vbeta primers were used for the PCR. TCRdb's table, derived via immunoSEQ multiplex PCR, lists solely in-frame clones and lacks some. The repertoire has fewer than 120,000 clones, more than 75% of them found once; the top ten carry 1.5% to 2%. Sequences were obtained from PBMCs. The receptors derive from a man in his forties or fifties in good health and CMV-seronegative.

The chain links TRBV10-1 to TRBJ1-2; D is undetermined. Germline V lookup: CDR1 WNHNN, CDR2 SYGVQD (reference sequence). The ends were cut back, 8 bases at V and 0 bases at J, with 4 bases in the middle. The CDR3 runs 11 residues. The CDR3 DNA sequence: TGCGCCAGCCTTGCTAACTATGGCTACACCTTC. It yields the protein CASLANYGYTF.

The chain combines TRBV4-1 with TRBJ1-6; D is uncertain. CDR3 length: 16 residues. V lost 1 base and J lost 0, with 7 bases in between. Germline V gene sequence: CDR1 MGHRA, CDR2 YSYEKL. Here the CDR3 DNA reads TGCGCCAGCAGCCAAGGCGAAAGCTCCTATAATTCACCCCTCCACTTT. Protein product: CASSQGESSYNSPLHF.

The rearrangement uses TRBV6-6 and TRBJ1-3; weak D call: TRBD1 (6 bases). The germline V and J ends were trimmed by 2 bases and 5 bases, with 13 bases remaining between them. The germline gives CDR1 MNHNY, CDR2 SVGAGI (reference sequence). The CDR3 totals 15 residues. CDR3 loop: CASSYPQTGRNTIYF. In DNA, the CDR3 is TGTGCCAGCAGTTACCCACAGACAGGTCGAAACACCATATATTTT.

The chain employs TRBV19 and TRBJ2-6, with D unclear. V lost 3 bases and J 0 bases, leaving 15 bases between the germline ends. This CDR3 comprises 18 residues. Germline values: CDR1 LNHDA, CDR2 SQIVND (reference sequence). CDR3 residues: CASSIFAVTPSGANVLTF. The CDR3 DNA is TGTGCCAGTAGTATTTTTGCGGTTACCCCCTCTGGGGCCAACGTCCTGACTTTC. The full variable domain, its missing parts supplied by reference TRBV19 and TRBJ2-6, is DGGITQSPKYLFRKEGQNVTLSCEQNLNHDAMYWYRQDPGQGLRLIYYSQIVNDFQKGDIAEGYSVSREKKESFPLTVTSAQKNPTAFYLCASSIFAVTPSGANVLTFGAGSRLTVL.

The chain carries TRBV7-9 and TRBJ2-7; 7 bases agree with TRBD1. The length of the CDR3 is 12 residues. J lost 2 bases, V lost 10 bases, and 5 bases had no gene match. Germline loops: CDR1 SEHNR, CDR2 FQNEAQ (reference sequence). The DNA for the CDR3 is TGTGCCACCTCCGGGACAGCCTACGAGCAGTACTTC. It translates to CATSGTAYEQYF.

The chain has TRBV7-6 and TRBJ1-5, with D tentatively TRBD1 (6 bases). V lost 6 bases, J lost 7 bases, and 22 bases lay in between. This CDR3 region has 16 residues. Germline V gives CDR1 SGHVS, CDR2 FNYEAQ. This chain's CDR3 is CASRFPGHISVQPQHF. The CDR3 region has the DNA TGTGCCAGCAGATTTCCGGGACACATAAGCGTCCAGCCCCAGCATTTT.

CDR3 in DNA: TGTGCCTGGAGTCCGGAGGGAACCCTCAATCAGCCCCAGCATTTT. Its translation: CAWSPEGTLNQPQHF. This chain links TRBV30 with TRBJ1-5; D unclear. Trimming took 2 bases from V and 3 from J, leaving 14 bases between them. Germline V lookup: CDR1 GTSNPN, CDR2 SVGIG (reference sequence). CDR3 length equals 15 residues.

The CDR3 nucleotides read TGTGCCAGCAGCTTAGTGGGGACAGGGGCTCGGGAGACCCAGTACTTC. The encoded protein is CASSLVGTGARETQYF. The chain carries TRBV7-6 and TRBJ2-5; 10 nucleotides align to TRBD1. The trim removed 1 base at V and 5 bases at J, leaving 7 bases unmatched. This CDR3 has 16 residues. CDR1 SGHVS and CDR2 FNYEAQ come from the germline V gene.

The rearrangement joins TRBV5-8 to TRBJ1-6; 9 bases align to TRBD1. In germline, CDR1 is SGHTS, CDR2 YDEGEE. CDR3 length equals 16 residues. V lost 4 bases to trimming and J lost 6 bases; unmatched junction nucleotides: 8. The CDR3: CASSATGQGINSPLHF. CDR3 bases: TGTGCCAGCAGCGCAACAGGACAGGGGATTAATTCACCCCTCCACTTT.

This chain joins TRBV6-1 and TRBJ2-1, with a tentative D call TRBD1 (5 bases). Germline loops: CDR1 MNHNS, CDR2 SASEGT. This CDR3 has 13 residues. Between the trimmed V and J ends, which lost 11 bases and 0 bases, there was a span of 11 bases. The DNA for the CDR3 is TGTGCCTCAGACAGTAACTCCTACAATGAGCAGTTCTTC. Its protein product is CASDSNSYNEQFF.

The V and J genes are TRBV2 and TRBJ1-5; possible D gene TRBD1, 6 bases. CDR3 length equals 15 residues. The V and J ends lost 6 bases and 1 base respectively, with 13 bases between them. The germline CDR1 and CDR2 sequences are SNHLY and FYNNEI. The CDR3 reads CASRQGGGSNQPQHF. CDR3 nucleotides: TGTGCCAGCAGGCAGGGAGGGGGGAGCAATCAGCCCCAGCATTTT.

This chain uses TRBV18 with TRBJ1-1; D uncertain. Per germline, CDR1 KGHSH and CDR2 LQKENI. V lost 4 bases to trimming and J lost 5 bases, with 11 bases between them. The CDR3 covers 13 residues. The CDR3 DNA reads as TGTGCCAGCTCACGAAGCATGGAGACTGAAGCTTTCTTT. Amino acid sequence: CASSRSMETEAFF.

V usage is TRBV5-5 and J usage is TRBJ2-7; perhaps TRBD1 as D (6 bases). The V gene's germline CDR1 is SGHKS and CDR2 YYEKEE (reference sequence). The CDR3 runs 13 residues. The ends were cut back, 1 base at V and 3 bases at J, with 8 bases in the middle. DNA of the CDR3: TGTGCCAGCAGCTTGTACAGGGACTACGAGCAGTACTTC. Encoded protein: CASSLYRDYEQYF.

Concerning this clone: This likely traces to a read error, being one base from a far larger clone. The chain employs TRBV5-6 and TRBJ2-7; 8 bases agree with TRBD1. J gave up 2 bases and V 3 bases, and 1 base lay outside the gene matches. Germline V gives CDR1 SGHDT, CDR2 YYEEEE. CDR3 length equals 13 residues. The CDR3 coding sequence is TGTGCCAGCAGCTGGGGACAGGCCTACGAGCAGTACTTC. It codes for CASSWGQAYEQYF. Combining the CDR3 with reference TRBV5-6 and TRBJ2-7 gives the whole variable domain DAGVTQSPTHLIKTRGQQVTLRCSPKSGHDTVSWYQQALGQGPQFIFQYYEEEERQRGNFPDRFSGHQFPNYSSELNVNALLLGDSALYLCASSWGQAYEQYFGPGTRLTVT.

The rearrangement links TRBV7-9 to TRBJ2-7; 8 bases are a match to TRBD2. There are 14 residues in the CDR3. The junction had 7 bases not matched to a gene; V was cut back by 4 bases and J by 5 bases. The germline gives CDR1 SEHNR, CDR2 FQNEAQ (reference sequence). The CDR3 region has the DNA TGTGCCAGCAGCTCCCGGGAGGGAATCGACGAGCAGTACTTC. Translation gives CASSSREGIDEQYF.

The chain is built from TRBV28 and TRBJ2-7; D gene unclear. The germline V gene encodes CDR1 MDHEN and CDR2 SYDVKM. The CDR3 contains 14 residues. V gave up 6 bases and J gave up 1 base, with 13 bases separating them. CDR3 loop: CASSSLGLSYEQYF. The CDR3 bases are TGTGCCAGCAGCTCCCTGGGCCTTTCCTACGAGCAGTACTTC.

The chain joins TRBV28 to TRBJ2-7; possible D gene TRBD1, 5 bases. Germline lookup yields CDR1 MDHEN and CDR2 SYDVKM. V lost 7 bases, J lost 0 bases, and 22 bases lay in between. This CDR3 comprises 17 residues. CDR3 region: CASNERGRLGYSYEQYF. The CDR3 DNA is TGTGCCAGCAATGAAAGGGGCAGGCTGGGGTACTCCTACGAGCAGTACTTC.

The chain couples TRBV5-4 to TRBJ1-1; D is unresolved. V lost 4 bases and J lost 4, with 14 bases in between. Germline CDR1 reads SGHNT; CDR2 reads YYREEE (reference sequence). The CDR3 has 14 amino acids. CDR3 amino acids: CASSPPIPGTEAFF. The DNA for the CDR3 is TGTGCCAGCAGCCCCCCTATTCCGGGCACTGAAGCTTTCTTT.

The count of this clone is one. V gene TRBV5-4 combines with J gene TRBJ1-2, with TRBD1 matching over 9 bases. With 4 bases clipped from V and 5 bases from J, the junction kept 12 bases outside the gene matches. The germline V gene encodes CDR1 SGHNT and CDR2 YYREEE (reference sequence). CDR3 length equals 16 residues. The CDR3 loop reads CASSHDRDRATYGYTF. The CDR3 DNA is TGTGCCAGCAGCCATGACAGGGACAGGGCGACGTATGGCTACACCTTC.

The chain is built from TRBV5-1 and TRBJ1-6, with 7 nucleotides matching TRBD1. The trim removed 4 bases at V and 0 bases at J, leaving 4 bases unmatched. This CDR3 has 16 residues. Germline CDR1 and CDR2: SGHRS and YFSETQ. Written as DNA, the CDR3 is TGCGCCAGCAGCGCTGGGGACAGCTCCTATAATTCACCCCTCCACTTT. This translates into CASSAGDSSYNSPLHF.

This chain connects TRBV5-1 to TRBJ1-4; the match to TRBD1 covers 7 bases. CDR3 size: 16 residues. The junction had 7 bases not matched to a gene; V was cut back by 3 bases and J by 2 bases. Germline V CDR1 and CDR2: SGHRS, YFSETQ. The CDR3 spells CASSSGTATTNEKLFF. The CDR3 nucleotides are TGCGCCAGCAGCTCCGGGACAGCAACTACTAATGAAAAACTGTTTTTT. The full variable domain, rest sourced from reference TRBV5-1 and TRBJ1-4, is KAGVTQTPRYLIKTRGQQVTLSCSPISGHRSVSWYQQTPGQGLQFLFEYFSETQRNKGNFPGRFSGRQFSNSRSEMNVSTLELGDSALYLCASSSGTATTNEKLFFGSGTQLSVL.

Only a few counts were recorded for this clone. The chain links TRBV29-1 to TRBJ1-2; D remains unclear. With 4 bases removed from V and 0 bases from J, the gap between germline ends came to 12 bases. Germline V gene sequence: CDR1 SQVTM, CDR2 ANQGSEA. CDR3 length equals 14 residues. CDR3 protein: CSVVKEQANYGYTF. DNA for the CDR3: TGCAGCGTTGTAAAAGAGCAGGCTAACTATGGCTACACCTTC.

The V gene is TRBV11-2, the J gene TRBJ2-7; 10 nucleotides match TRBD1. Germline CDR1 reads SGHAT; CDR2 reads FQNNGV. After removal of 8 bases from V and 0 bases from J, the junction contained 1 base not matched to a gene. The CDR3 sequence is 13 residues long. The DNA of the CDR3 is TGTGCCAGCGGACAGGGGGACTCCTACGAGCAGTACTTC. Residues: CASGQGDSYEQYF.

V and J are TRBV6-1 and TRBJ2-6; tentative D call: TRBD2 (7 bases). Germline loops: CDR1 MNHNS, CDR2 SASEGT. Trimming stripped 6 bases from V and 2 bases from J, with 11 bases between. There are 15 residues in the CDR3. DNA of the CDR3: TGTGCCAGCAGGATAGGGGGGGCTGGGGCCAACGTCCTGACTTTC. Amino acids: CASRIGGAGANVLTF.